Following are 25 T cell receptor beta chains from one sample sequenced in a study of cytomegalovirus exposure and HLA in healthy donors. Primers: 60 Vbeta forward and 13 Jbeta reverse. Sequenced by immunoSEQ multiplex PCR; TCRdb stores in-frame clones only, minus some. The sample shows around 150,000 clones, roughly 79% of them seen only once. Sequenced material: PBMCs. The receptors derive from a woman aged 50 to 60 in good health and CMV-seropositive.

V usage is TRBV10-3 and J usage is TRBJ1-5; a weak D match, TRBD1 (6 bases). The CDR3 is made up of 14 amino acids. The germline V and J ends were trimmed by 6 bases and 2 bases, with 11 bases remaining between them. Germline loops: CDR1 ENHRY, CDR2 SYGVKD. The CDR3 region has the DNA TGTGCCATCAGCGGACAGCTTGGCAATCAGCCCCAGCATTTT. Translated, it gives CAISGQLGNQPQHF.

The rearrangement joins TRBV15 to TRBJ2-1; D might be TRBD1 (6 bases). In germline, CDR1 is LNHNV, CDR2 YYDKDF (reference sequence). The V end was cut by 6 bases, the J end by 0 bases, with 9 bases between. This CDR3 spans 14 amino acids. CDR3 sequence reads: CATRDSRSYNEQFF. The CDR3 DNA is TGTGCCACCAGGGACAGCCGCTCCTACAATGAGCAGTTCTTC.

The chain joins TRBV6-1 to TRBJ2-2, with D possibly being TRBD2 (5 bases). Germline assignment: CDR1 MNHNS and CDR2 SASEGT. The CDR3 runs to 13 residues. The germline V and J ends were trimmed by 9 bases and 5 bases, with 13 bases remaining between them. For the CDR3, the DNA is TGTGCCAGTTACAAAGCGGAAACCGGGGAGCTGTTTTTT. It translates to CASYKAETGELFF.

The gene calls are TRBV10-1 and TRBJ1-4, with a weak D call TRBD1 (6 bases). This CDR3 has 19 amino acids. V was pared by 3 bases and J by 7 bases, with 27 bases between. The V gene's germline CDR1 is WNHNN and CDR2 SYGVQD (reference sequence). The CDR3 coding sequence is TGCGCCAGCAGTGATCTGTTTCGGGACAAGGCGAGATGGAGTGAAAAACTGTTTTTT. The encoded protein is CASSDLFRDKARWSEKLFF.

The V and J genes are TRBV2 and TRBJ2-2; a possible D gene is TRBD1 (6 bases). The germline CDR1 and CDR2 sequences are SNHLY and FYNNEI. CDR3 length: 15 amino acids. Trimming removed 7 bases at V and 4 bases at J, with 16 bases between. The CDR3 DNA reads TGTGCCAGCACCTATGCCCTCAGGGGCACCGGGGAGCTGTTTTTT. Translated, it gives CASTYALRGTGELFF.

V and J are TRBV15 and TRBJ2-2; a weak D match, TRBD2 (6 bases). The CDR3 spans 14 residues. The V gene lost 5 bases and the J gene lost 9 bases, with 16 bases spanning the gap. Germline lookup yields CDR1 LNHNV and CDR2 YYDKDF (reference sequence). This CDR3 reads CATSFRREAWELFF. For the CDR3, the DNA is TGTGCCACCAGCTTTAGGAGGGAGGCCTGGGAGCTGTTTTTT.

The genes are TRBV6-6 and TRBJ1-2; TRBD1 agrees at 7 bases. This CDR3 has 13 residues. The germline V gene has CDR1 MNHNY and CDR2 SVGAGI (reference sequence). The J segment lost 5 bases and the V segment lost 5 bases, leaving 5 bases of the junction unmatched. The CDR3 spells CASSRGQAYGYTF. The CDR3 bases are TGTGCCAGCAGTCGAGGACAGGCATATGGCTACACCTTC.

The V call is TRBV7-2, the J call TRBJ2-1; D not resolved. This CDR3 comprises 14 residues. The germline gives CDR1 SGHTA, CDR2 FQGNSA. The V gene lost 5 bases and the J gene lost 3 bases, with 11 bases spanning the gap. CDR3 nucleotides: TGTGCCAGCAGCCTCCCGGTCAACTACAATGAGCAGTTCTTC. Protein sequence: CASSLPVNYNEQFF.

The chain employs TRBV5-4 and TRBJ2-5; a weak D match, TRBD2 (5 bases). V lost 1 base and J lost 4, with 11 bases in between. From germline, CDR1 is SGHNT and CDR2 YYREEE (reference sequence). The CDR3 totals 14 residues. In DNA form, the CDR3 reads TGTGCCAGCAGCTTGAAGCTAGCAGGAGAGACCCAGTACTTC. Translated: CASSLKLAGETQYF.

The gene calls are TRBV7-3 and TRBJ2-6; D is unresolved. The V gene's germline CDR1 is SGHTA and CDR2 FQGTGA. The CDR3 extends over 16 amino acids. Trimming took 1 base from V and 0 from J, leaving 7 bases between them. The CDR3 here is CASSLNIGSGANVLTF. CDR3 nucleotide sequence: TGTGCCAGCAGCTTAAATATCGGCTCTGGGGCCAACGTCCTGACTTTC.

This clone was picked up a small number of times. This rearrangement joins TRBV4-3 to TRBJ1-4, with 9 bases that match TRBD1. CDR1 is LGHNA and CDR2 is YSLEER in the germline V gene. After removal of 1 base from V and 8 bases from J, the junction contained 2 bases not matched to a gene. CDR3 length: 14 residues. CDR3 loop: CASSQGQGGEKLFF. As DNA, the CDR3 is TGCGCCAGCAGCCAAGGACAGGGGGGGGAAAAACTGTTTTTT.

The V call is TRBV10-3, the J call TRBJ2-7, with 7 bases that match TRBD2. The germline V gene encodes CDR1 ENHRY and CDR2 SYGVKD. V was clipped by 5 bases and J by 3 bases; unmatched bases: 1. This CDR3 region has 12 residues. This CDR3 is CAISQRDYEQYF. CDR3 nucleotides: TGTGCCATCAGTCAGCGGGACTACGAGCAGTACTTC.

This clone was seen only a few times. This sequence joins TRBV5-1 and TRBJ1-1; D is perhaps TRBD1 (5 bases). The CDR3 covers 13 residues. The germline V and J ends were trimmed by 1 base and 5 bases, with 9 bases remaining between them. Germline CDR1 is SGHRS and CDR2 is YFSETQ. The CDR3 DNA reads as TGCGCCAGCAGCTTGAGGGGAGGTACTGAAGCTTTCTTT. Encoded protein: CASSLRGGTEAFF.

The rearrangement joins TRBV6-5 to TRBJ1-1; perhaps TRBD1 as D (5 bases). With 7 bases removed from V and 4 bases from J, the gap between germline ends came to 7 bases. Germline assignment: CDR1 MNHEY and CDR2 SVGAGI. The CDR3 is made up of 11 amino acids. The CDR3 coding sequence is TGTGCCAGCACCACAGGCACTGAAGCTTTCTTT. Amino acid sequence: CASTTGTEAFF.

This sequence joins TRBV2 and TRBJ1-1; maybe TRBD1 (6 bases). Looked up from germline, CDR1 is SNHLY and CDR2 is FYNNEI. This CDR3 has 13 amino acids. V was shortened by 7 bases and J by 1 base, with 10 bases between the two germline ends. The CDR3 protein is CASNAQGNTEAFF. DNA for the CDR3: TGTGCCAGCAATGCACAGGGGAACACTGAAGCTTTCTTT. The whole variable domain, filled in from reference TRBV2 and TRBJ1-1, reads EPEVTQTPSHQVTQMGQEVILRCVPISNHLYFYWYRQILGQKVEFLVSFYNNEISEKSEIFDDQFSVERPDGSNFTLKIRSTKLEDSAMYFCASNAQGNTEAFFGQGTRLTVV.

The chain uses TRBV9 and TRBJ2-3; TRBD2 matches at 8 bases. Per germline, CDR1 SGDLS and CDR2 YYNGEE. CDR3 length equals 16 residues. V trimming: 3 bases; J trimming: 5 bases; junction bases outside the gene matches: 11. The CDR3 DNA reads as TGTGCCAGCAGCGCTATAGCGGGAAATCGAGTAGATACGCAGTATTTT. Translation gives CASSAIAGNRVDTQYF. Drawing the rest from reference TRBV9 and TRBJ2-3, the complete variable domain is DSGVTQTPKHLITATGQRVTLRCSPRSGDLSVYWYQQSLDQGLQFLIQYYNGEERAKGNILERFSAQQFPDLHSELNLSSLELGDSALYFCASSAIAGNRVDTQYFGPGTRLTVL.

The rearrangement joins TRBV5-5 to TRBJ2-7, with TRBD1 identical over 8 bases. V lost 1 base and J lost 5; bases outside the gene matches: 14. This CDR3 comprises 17 residues. Germline loops: CDR1 SGHKS, CDR2 YYEKEE (reference sequence). For the CDR3, the DNA is TGTGCCAGCAGCTTGTCGCCAGGGGGCGGTCAGGGCAACGAGCAGTACTTC. Translating gives CASSLSPGGGQGNEQYF.

V and J are TRBV7-2 and TRBJ2-3; D might be TRBD1 (6 bases). CDR3 length: 14 amino acids. The V gene lost 3 bases and the J gene lost 9 bases, with 16 bases spanning the gap. Germline values: CDR1 SGHTA, CDR2 FQGNSA. CDR3 sequence reads: CASSFSIDTGTQYF. The DNA for the CDR3 is TGTGCCAGCAGCTTTTCGATCGATACAGGGACGCAGTATTTT.

V and J are TRBV19 and TRBJ1-5; 7 positions match TRBD1. Trimming took 0 bases from V and 7 from J; bases not matched to a gene: 6. The CDR3 loop spans 15 amino acids. From germline, CDR1 is LNHDA and CDR2 SQIVND (reference sequence). For the CDR3, the DNA is TGTGCCAGTAGTATAGATACAGGGGTAGGGCAGCCCCAGCATTTT. Amino acid sequence: CASSIDTGVGQPQHF.

The chain recombines TRBV19 with TRBJ2-7, with D hard to call. The CDR3 totals 13 residues. Germline V gives CDR1 LNHDA, CDR2 SQIVND (reference sequence). V shed 3 bases and J shed 4 bases, with 10 bases lying between them. This CDR3 is CASSIATAYEQYF. The CDR3 coding sequence is TGTGCCAGTAGTATTGCTACTGCGTACGAGCAGTACTTC. Complete variable domain (other parts from reference TRBV19 and TRBJ2-7): DGGITQSPKYLFRKEGQNVTLSCEQNLNHDAMYWYRQDPGQGLRLIYYSQIVNDFQKGDIAEGYSVSREKKESFPLTVTSAQKNPTAFYLCASSIATAYEQYFGPGTRLTVT.

The chain links TRBV5-1 to TRBJ1-3; no definite D call. Per the germline V gene, CDR1 is SGHRS and CDR2 is YFSETQ. The CDR3 consists of 14 residues. Trimming stripped 1 base from V and 0 bases from J, with 5 bases between. The CDR3 DNA reads as TGCGCCAGCAGCTTGTCGAGCTCTGGAAACACCATATATTTT. This sequence encodes CASSLSSSGNTIYF.

Only a few counts were recorded for this clone. The chain carries TRBV12-2 and TRBJ2-1; the D call TRBD2 from the table was never checked on the DNA. TRBV12-2 is classified as a pseudogene. The CDR3 length is 13 residues. The DNA for the CDR3 is TGTGCAAGTCGACTTAGCGGGATGAATGAGCAGTTCTTC. Protein: CASRLSGMNEQFF.

The V gene is TRBV29-1, the J gene TRBJ1-5; D might be TRBD1 (5 bases). V lost 6 bases and J lost 2, with 8 bases in between. This CDR3 comprises 12 residues. Germline assignment: CDR1 SQVTM and CDR2 ANQGSEA. Here the CDR3 DNA reads TGCAGCGTACAACAGGGCAATCAGCCCCAGCATTTT. The encoded protein is CSVQQGNQPQHF.

This chain joins TRBV2 and TRBJ2-1, with 13 bases identical to TRBD2. Germline assignment: CDR1 SNHLY and CDR2 FYNNEI. V gave up 7 bases and J gave up 8 bases; unmatched junction bases: 17. This CDR3 contains 18 residues. Here the CDR3 reads CASIGTSGNLNRGHEQFF. For the CDR3, the DNA is TGTGCCAGCATCGGGACTAGCGGGAACCTCAACCGGGGACATGAGCAGTTCTTC.

This clone has only a few counts. The chain couples TRBV6-6 to TRBJ2-1; 8 nucleotides line up with TRBD1. The CDR3 is 13 residues long. Germline CDR1 MNHNY, CDR2 SVGAGI (reference sequence). V gave up 4 bases and J gave up 10 bases; unmatched junction bases: 6. The CDR3 nucleotides read TGTGCCAGCAGTTTAGGGACAGGCAGGGAGCAGTTCTTC. It encodes CASSLGTGREQFF.